This TCR beta chain was recovered during a study of T cells in Graves' hyperthyroidism and ophthalmopathy. Findings and limits, study-wide: Blood also showed most of the thyroid clonotypes that were expanded above 0.001. The model predicted ophthalmopathy a median roughly 6.3 months before onset.

It was uncontrolled infection, other autoimmune disease, pregnancy or lactation that excluded patients. For the diagnoses, clinical symptoms, serum thyroxine and TRAb, thyroid ultrasound and orbital computed tomography were used. CDR3 length equals 13 residues. Germline loops: CDR1 DFQATT, CDR2 SNEGSKA (reference sequence). V lost 3 bases and J 6 bases, leaving 14 bases between the germline ends. A note on this clonotype: Its matching antigen is unknown.

TCR beta CDR3 regions were amplified from RNA. Initially, a first-round RT-PCR of the TCR CDR3 employed the HTBI primer set. In TCRdb, the multiplex PCR reads were re-called with MiXCR into one record per CDR3 protein. The sample comprises roughly 500,000 distinct CDR3 sequences, roughly 46% of which are singletons, and around 17% rests with the top ten. The chain employs TRBV20-1 and TRBJ1-1, with a possible D match to TRBD1 (6 bases). The source is an adult woman with Graves' disease, either hyperthyroidism or ophthalmopathy (not recorded which). The sequenced material came from peripheral blood or thyroid tissue (not recorded which). CDR3 in amino acids: CSASAGGFSEAFF. CDR3 nucleotide sequence: TGCAGTGCTAGCGCCGGGGGCTTCTCTGAAGCTTTCTTT.